This TCR beta chain was recorded in a study of vaccination and CD4 T cells after COVID-19. Findings and limits, study-wide: Convalescent patients displayed spike mono-reactivity in 304 of 307 vaccine-specific clones.

In germline, CDR1 is SEHNR, CDR2 FQNEAQ (reference sequence). The junction had 4 bases not matched to a gene; V was cut back by 3 bases and J by 3 bases. The CDR3 totals 15 residues. Time point denoted: late sampling 161 to 241 days after vaccination in three convalescent patients. Described treatment: approximately 11-day PBMC culture with coronavirus spike peptide pools or control peptides (ViraFEST assay). As concerns this clonotype: Its antigen is still unknown.

With the Oncomine TCR Beta short-read assay, DNA from cultured CD4+ T cells was sequenced. Each CDR3 protein is one row after TCRdb ran MiXCR on the PCR reads. The sample consists of some 15,000 distinct CDR3 sequences, over 45% of them appearing once. The source is a human donor who had recovered from COVID-19. Sequencing was performed on CD4+ T cells from blood, cultured in vitro, taken about 7 months after SARS-CoV-2 vaccination. The chain links TRBV7-9 to TRBJ2-2; 7 bases fit TRBD2. CDR3 DNA: TGTGCCAGCAGCTTCGGGACTACCCACACCGGGGAGCTGTTTTTT. Residues: CASSFGTTHTGELFF.